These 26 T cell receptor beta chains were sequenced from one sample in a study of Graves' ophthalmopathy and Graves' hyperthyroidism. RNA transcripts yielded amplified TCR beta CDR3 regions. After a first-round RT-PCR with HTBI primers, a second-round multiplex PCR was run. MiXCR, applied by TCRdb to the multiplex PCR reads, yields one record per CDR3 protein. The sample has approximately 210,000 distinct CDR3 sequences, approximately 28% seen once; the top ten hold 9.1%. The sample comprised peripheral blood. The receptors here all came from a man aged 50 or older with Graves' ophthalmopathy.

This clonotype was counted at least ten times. The CDR3 loop is CASTPRTSGRAQETQYF. CDR3 in DNA: TGTGCCAGCACTCCCAGGACTAGCGGGAGGGCCCAAGAGACCCAGTACTTC. The chain has TRBV6-1 and TRBJ2-5, with TRBD2 matching 15 bases. With V trimmed by 7 bases and J by 1 base, 7 bases remained unmatched. The CDR3 runs to 17 residues. The V gene's germline CDR1 is MNHNS and CDR2 SASEGT.

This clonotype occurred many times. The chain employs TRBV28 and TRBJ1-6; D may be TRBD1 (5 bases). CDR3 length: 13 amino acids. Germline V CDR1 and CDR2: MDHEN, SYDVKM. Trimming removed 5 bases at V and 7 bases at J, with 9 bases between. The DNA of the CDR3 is TGTGCCAGCAGTAGGGGTGACAATTCACCCCTCCACTTT. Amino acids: CASSRGDNSPLHF.

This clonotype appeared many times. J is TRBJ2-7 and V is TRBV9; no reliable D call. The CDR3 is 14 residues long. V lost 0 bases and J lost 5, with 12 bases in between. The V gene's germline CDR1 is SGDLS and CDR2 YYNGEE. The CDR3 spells CASSVVGDLDEQYF. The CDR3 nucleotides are TGTGCCAGCAGCGTAGTTGGAGACCTGGACGAGCAGTACTTC. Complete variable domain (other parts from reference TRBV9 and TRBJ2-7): DSGVTQTPKHLITATGQRVTLRCSPRSGDLSVYWYQQSLDQGLQFLIQYYNGEERAKGNILERFSAQQFPDLHSELNLSSLELGDSALYFCASSVVGDLDEQYFGPGTRLTVT.

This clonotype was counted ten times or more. CDR3 residues: CASSLGSVTYEQYF. The CDR3 DNA reads as TGCGCCAGCAGCCTTGGGTCGGTAACCTACGAGCAGTACTTC. The chain couples TRBV5-1 to TRBJ2-7; D uncertain. The CDR3 extends over 14 amino acids. Trimming removed 4 bases from V and 2 bases from J, with 13 bases in between. CDR1 is SGHRS and CDR2 is YFSETQ in the germline V gene.

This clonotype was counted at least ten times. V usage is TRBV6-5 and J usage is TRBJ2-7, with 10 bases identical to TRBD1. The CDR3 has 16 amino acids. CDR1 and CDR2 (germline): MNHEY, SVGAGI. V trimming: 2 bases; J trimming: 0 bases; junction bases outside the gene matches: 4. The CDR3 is CASSYPGTGASYEQYF. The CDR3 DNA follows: TGTGCCAGCAGTTACCCCGGGACAGGGGCCTCCTACGAGCAGTACTTC.

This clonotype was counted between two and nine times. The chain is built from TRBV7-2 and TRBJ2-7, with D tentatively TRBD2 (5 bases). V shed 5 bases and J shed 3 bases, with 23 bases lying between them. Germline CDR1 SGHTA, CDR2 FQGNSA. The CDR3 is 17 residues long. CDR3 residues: CASSPFGELTGFYEQYF. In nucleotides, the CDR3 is TGTGCCAGCAGCCCCTTCGGGGAATTGACTGGATTCTACGAGCAGTACTTC. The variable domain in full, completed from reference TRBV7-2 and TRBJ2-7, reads GAGVSQSPSNKVTEKGKDVELRCDPISGHTALYWYRQSLGQGLEFLIYFQGNSAPDKSGLPSDRFSAERTGGSVSTLTIQRTQQEDSAVYLCASSPFGELTGFYEQYFGPGTRLTVT.

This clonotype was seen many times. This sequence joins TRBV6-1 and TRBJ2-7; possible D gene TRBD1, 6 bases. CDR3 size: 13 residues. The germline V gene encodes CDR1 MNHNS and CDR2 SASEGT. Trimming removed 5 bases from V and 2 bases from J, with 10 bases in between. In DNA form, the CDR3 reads TGTGCCAGCAGTAAGGACAGCCCCTACGAGCAGTACTTC. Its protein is CASSKDSPYEQYF.

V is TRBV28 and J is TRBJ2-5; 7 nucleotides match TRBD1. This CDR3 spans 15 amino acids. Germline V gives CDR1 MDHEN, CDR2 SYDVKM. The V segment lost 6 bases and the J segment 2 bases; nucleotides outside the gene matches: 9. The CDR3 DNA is TGTGCCAGCAGCCTAGACAGGGTTGGGCAAGAGACCCAGTACTTC. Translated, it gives CASSLDRVGQETQYF.

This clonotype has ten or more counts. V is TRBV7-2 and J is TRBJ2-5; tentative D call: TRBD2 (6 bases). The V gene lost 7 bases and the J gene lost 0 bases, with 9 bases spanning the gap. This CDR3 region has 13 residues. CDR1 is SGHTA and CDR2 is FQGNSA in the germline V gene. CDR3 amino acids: CASTRGYQETQYF. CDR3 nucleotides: TGTGCCAGCACCCGGGGGTACCAAGAGACCCAGTACTTC.

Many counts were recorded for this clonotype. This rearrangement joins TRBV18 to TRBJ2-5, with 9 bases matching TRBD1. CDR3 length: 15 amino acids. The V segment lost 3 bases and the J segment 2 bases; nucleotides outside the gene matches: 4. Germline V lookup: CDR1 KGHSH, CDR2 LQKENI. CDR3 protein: CASSPRDRAQETQYF. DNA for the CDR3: TGTGCCAGCTCACCCCGGGACAGGGCACAAGAGACCCAGTACTTC.

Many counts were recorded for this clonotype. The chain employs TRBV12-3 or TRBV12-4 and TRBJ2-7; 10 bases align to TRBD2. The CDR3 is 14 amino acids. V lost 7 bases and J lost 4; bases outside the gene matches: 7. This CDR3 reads CASTITGLAYEQYF. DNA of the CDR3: TGTGCCAGCACTATTACGGGACTAGCGTACGAGCAGTACTTC.

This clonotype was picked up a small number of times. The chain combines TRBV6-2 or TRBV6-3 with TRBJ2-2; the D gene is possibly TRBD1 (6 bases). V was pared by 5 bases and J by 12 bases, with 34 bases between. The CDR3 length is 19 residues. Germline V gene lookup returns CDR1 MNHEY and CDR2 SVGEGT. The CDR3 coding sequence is TGTGCCAGCAGTACCTCGGGACGGACCACAGGGTCTGCACTTTCGCAGCTGTTTTTT. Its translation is CASSTSGRTTGSALSQLFF.

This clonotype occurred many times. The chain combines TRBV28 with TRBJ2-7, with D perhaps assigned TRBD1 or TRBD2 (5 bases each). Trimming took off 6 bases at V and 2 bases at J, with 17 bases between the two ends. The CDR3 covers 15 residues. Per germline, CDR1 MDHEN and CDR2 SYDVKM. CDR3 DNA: TGTGCCAGCAGCCTCACGGGGCACCCGGCCTACGAGCAGTACTTC. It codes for CASSLTGHPAYEQYF.

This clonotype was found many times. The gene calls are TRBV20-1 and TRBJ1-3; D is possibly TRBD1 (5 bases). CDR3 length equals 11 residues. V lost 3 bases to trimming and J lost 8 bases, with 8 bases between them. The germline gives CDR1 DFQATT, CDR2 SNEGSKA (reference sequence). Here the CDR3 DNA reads TGCAGTGCTAGTAGGGGTGACACCATATATTTT. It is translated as CSASRGDTIYF.

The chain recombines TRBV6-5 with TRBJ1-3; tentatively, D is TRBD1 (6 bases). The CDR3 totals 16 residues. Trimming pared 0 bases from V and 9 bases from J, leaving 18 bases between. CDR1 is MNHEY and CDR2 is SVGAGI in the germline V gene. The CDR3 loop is CASSYSGQGKGGTIYF. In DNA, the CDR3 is TGTGCCAGCAGTTACTCGGGGCAGGGGAAGGGAGGCACCATATATTTT.

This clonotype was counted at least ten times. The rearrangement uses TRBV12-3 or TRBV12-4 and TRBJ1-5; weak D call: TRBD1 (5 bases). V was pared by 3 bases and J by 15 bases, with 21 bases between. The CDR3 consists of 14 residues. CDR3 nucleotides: TGTGCCAGCAGTTTGGGACCGGGACCCAGGTTCTTGCATTTT. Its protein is CASSLGPGPRFLHF.

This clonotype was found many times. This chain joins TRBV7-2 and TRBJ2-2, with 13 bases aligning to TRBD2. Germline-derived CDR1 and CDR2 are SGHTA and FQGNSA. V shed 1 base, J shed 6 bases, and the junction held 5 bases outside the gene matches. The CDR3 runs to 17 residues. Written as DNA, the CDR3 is TGTGCCAGCAGCTTAGGGCCCGGACTAGCGGGAGCCGGGGAGCTGTTTTTT. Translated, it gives CASSLGPGLAGAGELFF.

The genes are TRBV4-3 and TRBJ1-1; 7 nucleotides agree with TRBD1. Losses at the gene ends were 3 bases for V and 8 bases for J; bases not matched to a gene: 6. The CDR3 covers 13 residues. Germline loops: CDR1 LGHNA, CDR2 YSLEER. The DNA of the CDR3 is TGCGCCAGCAGCCATAACAGGGGTCCCGAAGCTTTCTTT. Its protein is CASSHNRGPEAFF.

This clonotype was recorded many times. The CDR3 is CASSLLGGTDETQYF. The CDR3 bases are TGTGCCAGTAGCCTATTGGGGGGCACGGATGAGACCCAGTACTTC. The rearrangement joins TRBV19 to TRBJ2-5; the D call may be TRBD1 or TRBD2 (6 bases each). There are 15 residues in the CDR3. The V and J ends lost 6 bases and 5 bases respectively, with 19 bases between them. Germline V lookup: CDR1 LNHDA, CDR2 SQIVND (reference sequence).

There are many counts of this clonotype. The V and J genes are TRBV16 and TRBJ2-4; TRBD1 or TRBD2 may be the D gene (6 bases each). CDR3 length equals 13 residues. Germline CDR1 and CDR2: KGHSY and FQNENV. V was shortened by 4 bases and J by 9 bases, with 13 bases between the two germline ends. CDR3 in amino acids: CASSPRGGGIQYF. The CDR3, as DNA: TGTGCCAGCAGCCCCAGGGGAGGAGGCATTCAGTACTTC.

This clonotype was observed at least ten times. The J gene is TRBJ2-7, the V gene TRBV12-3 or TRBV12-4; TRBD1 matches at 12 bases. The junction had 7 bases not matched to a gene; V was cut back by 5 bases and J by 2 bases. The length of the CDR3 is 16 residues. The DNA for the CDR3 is TGTGCCAGCAGTCCGAGAGGGACAGGGGGCACCTACGAGCAGTACTTC. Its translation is CASSPRGTGGTYEQYF.

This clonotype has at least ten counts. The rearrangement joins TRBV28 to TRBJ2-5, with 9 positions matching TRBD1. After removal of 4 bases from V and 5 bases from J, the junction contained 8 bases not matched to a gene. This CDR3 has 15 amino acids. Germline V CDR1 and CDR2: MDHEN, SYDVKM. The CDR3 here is CASSSRTGGGETQYF. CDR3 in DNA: TGTGCCAGCAGTTCCCGAACAGGGGGCGGGGAGACCCAGTACTTC.

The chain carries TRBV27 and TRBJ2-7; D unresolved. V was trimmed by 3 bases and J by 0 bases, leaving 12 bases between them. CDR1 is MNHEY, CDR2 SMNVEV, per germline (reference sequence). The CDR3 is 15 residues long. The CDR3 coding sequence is TGTGCCAGCAGTTTTTCTCCAGGAAGCTCCTACGAGCAGTACTTC. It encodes CASSFSPGSSYEQYF.

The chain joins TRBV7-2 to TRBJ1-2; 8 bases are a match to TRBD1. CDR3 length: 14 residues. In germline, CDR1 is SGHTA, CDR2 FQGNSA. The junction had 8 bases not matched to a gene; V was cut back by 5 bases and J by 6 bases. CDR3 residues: CASSPGGVLNGYTF. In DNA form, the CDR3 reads TGTGCCAGCAGCCCAGGGGGCGTTTTGAATGGCTACACCTTC.

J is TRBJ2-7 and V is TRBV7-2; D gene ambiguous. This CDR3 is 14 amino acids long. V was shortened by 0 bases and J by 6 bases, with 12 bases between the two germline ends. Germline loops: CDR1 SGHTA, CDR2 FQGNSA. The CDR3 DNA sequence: TGTGCCAGCAGCTTAGCGCCCTCCTCCCTCGAGCAGTACTTC. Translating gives CASSLAPSSLEQYF.

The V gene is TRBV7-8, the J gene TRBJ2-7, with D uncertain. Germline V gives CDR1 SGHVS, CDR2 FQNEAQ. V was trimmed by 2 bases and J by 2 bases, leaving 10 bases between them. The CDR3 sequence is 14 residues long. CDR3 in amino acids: CASSLRAPTYEQYF. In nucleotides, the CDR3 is TGTGCCAGCAGCTTAAGGGCGCCTACCTACGAGCAGTACTTC. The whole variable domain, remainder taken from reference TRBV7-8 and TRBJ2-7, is GAGVSQSPRYKVAKRGQDVALRCDPISGHVSLFWYQQALGQGPEFLTYFQNEAQLDKSGLPSDRFFAERPEGSVSTLKIQRTQQEDSAVYLCASSLRAPTYEQYFGPGTRLTVT.